This paragraph covers one TCR beta chain sequence. Its antigen is undetermined. The data were obtained in a study of T cells in Graves' hyperthyroidism and ophthalmopathy. The study's findings and limits: Separating ophthalmopathy from stable hyperthyroidism was achieved by a 13 V-J model. The model forecast ophthalmopathy, anticipating it by a median around 6.9 months before onset.

RNA transcripts were the template for amplifying TCR beta CDR3 regions. HTBI primers were employed in a first-round RT-PCR of the TCR CDR3. MiXCR was run by TCRdb on the multiplex PCR reads, yielding one entry per CDR3 protein. The sample has about 500,000 distinct CDR3 sequences, 40% to 50% seen once. The CDR3 runs 11 residues. Germline V gives CDR1 SGDLS, CDR2 YYNGEE. V lost 5 bases, J lost 5 bases, and 2 bases lay in between. Exclusion criteria comprised uncontrolled infection, other autoimmune disease, pregnancy or lactation. This sequence originates from an adult woman with Graves' disease, either hyperthyroidism or ophthalmopathy (not recorded which). Sequences were obtained from peripheral blood or thyroid tissue (not recorded which). The chain links TRBV9 to TRBJ1-6; D gene unclear. In DNA form, the CDR3 reads TGTGCCAGCAGTAATAATTCACCCCTCCACTTT. Translating gives CASSNNSPLHF.